This T cell receptor beta chain was recorded in a study of shared clonotypes between healthy human individuals. Germline CDR1 is SGHVS and CDR2 is FQNEAQ. This CDR3 comprises 15 residues. With 5 bases clipped from V and 2 bases from J, the junction kept 7 bases outside the gene matches. Sequencing was at deep level. Every unsorted PBMC PCR replicate was loaded with around 290 ng DNA, 25,000 to 30,000 T cell genomes. Here immunoSEQ multiplex PCR was the method, and the copy in TCRdb shows in-frame clones only, minus some. The table shows about 600,000 clones, with 70% to 80% occurring only once. The chain combines TRBV7-8 with TRBJ2-3; 7 positions match TRBD2. The sequence came from a middle-aged woman in good health. Some clones in this sample may be carry-over from other donors' samples. Sequencing used PBMCs. CDR3 sequence reads: CASSLRLALTDTQYF. The CDR3 DNA is TGTGCCAGCAGCCTGCGACTAGCCCTCACAGATACGCAGTATTTT. Looking up the rest from reference TRBV7-8 and TRBJ2-3 gives the full variable domain: GAGVSQSPRYKVAKRGQDVALRCDPISGHVSLFWYQQALGQGPEFLTYFQNEAQLDKSGLPSDRFFAERPEGSVSTLKIQRTQQEDSAVYLCASSLRLALTDTQYFGPGTRLTVL.